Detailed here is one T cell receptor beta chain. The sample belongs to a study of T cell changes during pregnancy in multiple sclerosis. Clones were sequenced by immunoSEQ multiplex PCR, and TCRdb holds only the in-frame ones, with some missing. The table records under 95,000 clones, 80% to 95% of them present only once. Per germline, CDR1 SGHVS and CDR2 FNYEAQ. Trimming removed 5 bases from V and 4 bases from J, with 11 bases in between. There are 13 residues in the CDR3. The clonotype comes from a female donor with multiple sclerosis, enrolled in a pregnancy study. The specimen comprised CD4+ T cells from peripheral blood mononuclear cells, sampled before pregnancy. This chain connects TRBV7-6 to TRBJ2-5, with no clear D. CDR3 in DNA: TGTGCCAGCAGCCCAAGATCGGGAGAGACCCAGTACTTC. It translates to CASSPRSGETQYF.